A selection of T cell receptor beta chains follows, all from one sample in a study of blood T cell repertoires in COVID-19. The table came from immunoSEQ multiplex PCR; TCRdb's copy has only in-frame clones and leaves some out. The table records 150,000 to 190,000 clones, roughly nine tenths of them present only once. Sample: peripheral blood. Receptor source: a woman aged 40 to 50 with acute or convalescent COVID-19. The CDR3 runs from the conserved cysteine through the conserved F or W. D genes are given only for firm matches. Size tells how often a clone was seen (once, few, many) or the class of an expanded clone, and some rows leave it out.

D gene | J gene | V gene | clone size | CDR3 DNA | CDR3 protein
. | TRBJ1-2 | TRBV28 | . | TGTGCCAGCAGTACCGGACTCGGGGGAGCTGGCTACACCTTC | CASSTGLGGAGYTF
TRBD1 | TRBJ1-5 | TRBV7-9 | . | TGTGCCAGCAGCCTTTACCGAGGACAGGGAGAGGGTCAGCCCCAGCATTTT | CASSLYRGQGEGQPQHF
. | TRBJ2-1 | TRBV7-9 | . | TGTGCCAGCCTCCCGCCCGTGGCTAGCTACAATGAGCAGTTCTTC | CASLPPVASYNEQFF
. | TRBJ2-1 | TRBV11-2 | . | TGTGCCAGCAGCTTCACGGATGAGCAGTTCTTC | CASSFTDEQFF
. | TRBJ1-1 | TRBV4-2 | . | TGTGCCAGCAGCCACCAAAGGGGGGGGAGCACTGAAGCTTTCTTT | CASSHQRGGSTEAFF
. | TRBJ2-1 | TRBV6-4 | . | TGTGCCAGCAGTACAATGGGCGGGGAGGCGTCTATATACAATGAGCAGTTCTTC | CASSTMGGEASIYNEQFF
. | TRBJ2-7 | TRBV18 | . | TGTGCCAGCTCACCACAAGACACAGCAACAACCTACGAGCAGTACTTC | CASSPQDTATTYEQYF
TRBD1 | TRBJ1-4 | TRBV3-1/TRBV3-2 | . | TGTGCCAGCAGCCACCCGGGACAGGGAGGAGCAACTAATGAAAAACTGTTTTTT | CASSHPGQGGATNEKLFF
. | TRBJ2-2 | TRBV10-3 | few | TGTGCCATCAGTATCTCGGAGACTAAGGTCGGGGAGCTGTTTTTT | CAISISETKVGELFF
TRBD1 | TRBJ1-2 | TRBV6-5 | . | TGTGCCAGCAGTCGGGGGACAGGGGGGACCTATGGCTACACCTTC | CASSRGTGGTYGYTF
TRBD2 | TRBJ2-2 | TRBV19 | . | TGTGCCAGTAGTATAGGATCGGCTAGCGGGACTGCGACGAACACCGGGGAGCTGTTTTTT | CASSIGSASGTATNTGELFF
. | TRBJ2-1 | TRBV18 | . | TGTGCCAGCTCGCTCCTAGGCTCCTCCAATGAGCAGTTCTTC | CASSLLGSSNEQFF
TRBD1 | TRBJ1-5 | TRBV4-2 | . | TGTGCCAGCAGCCAGGAACAGGGGAGGTGGCAGCCCCAGCATTTT | CASSQEQGRWQPQHF
TRBD1 | TRBJ1-5 | TRBV4-1 | . | TGCGCCAGCAGCCAAGGGGACAGGGATGATCAGCCCCAGCATTTT | CASSQGDRDDQPQHF
. | TRBJ2-3 | TRBV5-1 | . | TGCGCCAGCAGCTTAGAGGCGGAACCAAACACAGATACGCAGTATTTT | CASSLEAEPNTDTQYF
. | TRBJ1-1 | TRBV11-2 | . | TGTGCCAGCAGCTCAATCGGGGGGAACATGAACACTGAAGCTTTCTTT | CASSSIGGNMNTEAFF
. | TRBJ1-2 | TRBV27 | . | TGTGCCAGCAGTACCCGCTCAGGGGCAGGGGGCTACACCTTC | CASSTRSGAGGYTF
TRBD2 | TRBJ2-1 | TRBV5-1 | once | TGCGCCAGCAGAGTAGCGGGGGGAAGCTCCTACAATGAGCAGTTCTTC | CASRVAGGSSYNEQFF
. | TRBJ2-1 | TRBV6-5 | . | TGTGCCAGCAGTTGGGGCGGGAAAGGCGAGCAGTTCTTC | CASSWGGKGEQFF
. | TRBJ1-1 | TRBV2 | . | TGTGCCAGCAGTGAACGCCGGGGAAACACTGAAGCTTTCTTT | CASSERRGNTEAFF
. | TRBJ2-6 | TRBV5-1 | once | TGCGCCAGCAGCTTAGCAGGGACTGGGGCCAACGTCCTGACTTTC | CASSLAGTGANVLTF
TRBD1 | TRBJ1-5 | TRBV18 | . | TGTGCCAGCTCGTCGGGACAGGGTGTTTTTCAGCCCCAGCATTTT | CASSSGQGVFQPQHF
TRBD2 | TRBJ2-1 | TRBV10-1 | . | TGCGCCAGCAGTCCCGGGACTAGCGGGAGAGTCGGGTACAATGAGCAGTTCTTC | CASSPGTSGRVGYNEQFF
. | TRBJ2-6 | TRBV5-8 | . | TGTGCCAGCAGCTTCATTGGGCAGGCCGCCTCTGGGGCCAACGTCCTGACTTTC | CASSFIGQAASGANVLTF
TRBD1 | TRBJ1-6 | TRBV28 | few | TGTGCCAGCAGTGGATCCGGGACAGGGGCTTCAATTTCACCCCTCCACTTT | CASSGSGTGASISPLHF
TRBD1 | TRBJ2-7 | TRBV28 | . | TGTGCCAGCAGCTCGGGACAGAGTTACGAGCAGTACTTC | CASSSGQSYEQYF
TRBD2 | TRBJ2-7 | TRBV7-3 | . | TGTGCCAGCAGCCCACAGGGACTAGCGGGAGCATTTCAGTACTTC | CASSPQGLAGAFQYF
. | TRBJ2-1 | TRBV12-5 | . | TGTGCTAGTGGTTTGGTCCGCCGGGTCCGGAGCTCCTACAATGAGCAGTTCTTC | CASGLVRRVRSSYNEQFF
TRBD2 | TRBJ2-3 | TRBV5-1 | few | TGCGCCAGCAGTATGCCAGACCTAGCGGGGACGACGCAGTATTTT | CASSMPDLAGTTQYF
TRBD2 | TRBJ2-1 | TRBV14 | . | TGTGCCAGCAGCTTACTAGCGGGGAGGTATGATGAGCAGTTCTTC | CASSLLAGRYDEQFF
. | TRBJ2-7 | TRBV12-3/TRBV12-4 | . | TGTGCCAGCAGGTCCGGGATGTGGCGCGAGCAGTACTTC | CASRSGMWREQYF
. | TRBJ1-5 | TRBV30 | . | TGTGCCTGGAGTGGGGGGCTTAGCAATCAGCCCCAGCATTTT | CAWSGGLSNQPQHF
. | TRBJ2-7 | TRBV25-1 | . | TGTGCCAGCAGTGAATCAGGGATTCTCTACGAGCAGTACTTC | CASSESGILYEQYF
. | TRBJ2-4 | TRBV19 | . | TGTGCCAGTAGTGCTCAGGGCTCCAAAAACATTCAGTACTTC | CASSAQGSKNIQYF
TRBD1 | TRBJ2-7 | TRBV29-1 | . | TGCAGCGTTGATCGGGGGACAGGGGTTTCTTACGAGCAGTACTTC | CSVDRGTGVSYEQYF
. | TRBJ2-2 | TRBV15 | . | TGTGCCACCAGCAGAGGGCCTGACACCGGGGAGCTGTTTTTT | CATSRGPDTGELFF
TRBD2 | TRBJ2-1 | TRBV6-2/TRBV6-3 | . | TGTGCCAGCAGTTACTCGAGACTAGCGGGACCAATGAGGAATGAGCAGTTCTTC | CASSYSRLAGPMRNEQFF
TRBD1 | TRBJ1-4 | TRBV5-1 | . | TGCGCCAGCAGCATAGGACAGGGGGCCGTTGAAAAACTGTTTTTT | CASSIGQGAVEKLFF
. | TRBJ2-7 | TRBV9 | . | TGTGCCAGCAGCGTACAAGGCGGGGCTCCCTACGAGCAGTACTTC | CASSVQGGAPYEQYF
TRBD1 | TRBJ2-1 | TRBV7-8 | . | TGTGCCAGCGCCGTATGGGGGACAGGGGGCTCGGAGCAGTTCTTC | CASAVWGTGGSEQFF
. | TRBJ1-2 | TRBV6-1 | . | TGTGCCAGCAGTGAACGAGGAAGCTATGGCTACACCTTC | CASSERGSYGYTF
TRBD1 | TRBJ2-7 | TRBV28 | once | TGTGCCAATACAGTACAGGGGCAGGACGAGCAGTACTTC | CANTVQGQDEQYF
TRBD1 | TRBJ1-1 | TRBV5-1 | . | TGCGCCAGCAGCCGGACAGGATGGAACACTGAAGCTTTCTTT | CASSRTGWNTEAFF
TRBD1 | TRBJ1-5 | TRBV6-5 | . | TGTGCCAGCCGTCGAGCAGGGGGTCAGCCCCAGCATTTT | CASRRAGGQPQHF
. | TRBJ1-2 | TRBV29-1 | . | TGCAGCGCACTACGACAGGACGATGACTATGGCTACACCTTC | CSALRQDDDYGYTF
. | TRBJ1-6 | TRBV25-1 | . | TGTGCCAGCAGTGAGTCCGGGTTTAATTCACCCCTCCACTTT | CASSESGFNSPLHF
. | TRBJ2-7 | TRBV28 | . | TGTGCCAGCCTTCCTGGGGGACATCCCAACTACGAGCAGTACTTC | CASLPGGHPNYEQYF
. | TRBJ2-2 | TRBV4-2 | . | TGTGCCAGCAGCCAAGATTTGAGTGCGGCCGGGGAGCTGTTTTTT | CASSQDLSAAGELFF
. | TRBJ2-7 | TRBV27 | once | TGTGCCAGCAGTAAAGACAGGAGCTCCTACGAGCAGTACTTC | CASSKDRSSYEQYF
. | TRBJ1-6 | TRBV5-4 | . | TGTGCCAGCAGCTTAGAGGATTTTCAAAATTCACCCCTCCACTTT | CASSLEDFQNSPLHF
TRBD2 | TRBJ2-7 | TRBV2 | . | TGTGCCAGCAGTGGACTAGCGGGTGGAGAGCAGTACTTC | CASSGLAGGEQYF
. | TRBJ2-7 | TRBV27 | . | TGTGCCAGCCGCCTCAGGGGCCCCTACGAGCAGTACTTC | CASRLRGPYEQYF
. | TRBJ1-5 | TRBV19 | once | TGTGCCAGTAGTTGGGCCAATCAGCCCCAGCATTTT | CASSWANQPQHF
TRBD2 | TRBJ2-2 | TRBV7-2 | . | TGTGCCAGCAGCCAAACTAGCGGGGGAGCCGGGGAGCTGTTTTTT | CASSQTSGGAGELFF
TRBD2 | TRBJ2-5 | TRBV3-1/TRBV3-2 | . | TGTGCCAGCAGCCGACTAGCGGGGGTTATACAAGAGACCCAGTACTTC | CASSRLAGVIQETQYF